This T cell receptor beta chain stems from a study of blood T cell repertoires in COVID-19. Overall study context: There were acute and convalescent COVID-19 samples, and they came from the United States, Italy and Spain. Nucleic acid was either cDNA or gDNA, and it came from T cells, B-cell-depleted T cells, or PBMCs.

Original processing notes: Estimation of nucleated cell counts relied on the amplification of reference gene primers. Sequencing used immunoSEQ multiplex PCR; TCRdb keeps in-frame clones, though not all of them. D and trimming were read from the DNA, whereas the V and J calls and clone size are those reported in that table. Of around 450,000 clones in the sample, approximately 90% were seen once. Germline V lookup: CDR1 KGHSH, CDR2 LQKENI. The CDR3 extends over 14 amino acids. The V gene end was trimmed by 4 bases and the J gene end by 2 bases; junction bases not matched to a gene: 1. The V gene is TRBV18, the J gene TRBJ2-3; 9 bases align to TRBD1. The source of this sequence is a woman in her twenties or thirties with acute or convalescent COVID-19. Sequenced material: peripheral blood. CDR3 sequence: CASSRDRATDTQYF. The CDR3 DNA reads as TGTGCCAGCTCACGGGACAGGGCCACAGATACGCAGTATTTT.